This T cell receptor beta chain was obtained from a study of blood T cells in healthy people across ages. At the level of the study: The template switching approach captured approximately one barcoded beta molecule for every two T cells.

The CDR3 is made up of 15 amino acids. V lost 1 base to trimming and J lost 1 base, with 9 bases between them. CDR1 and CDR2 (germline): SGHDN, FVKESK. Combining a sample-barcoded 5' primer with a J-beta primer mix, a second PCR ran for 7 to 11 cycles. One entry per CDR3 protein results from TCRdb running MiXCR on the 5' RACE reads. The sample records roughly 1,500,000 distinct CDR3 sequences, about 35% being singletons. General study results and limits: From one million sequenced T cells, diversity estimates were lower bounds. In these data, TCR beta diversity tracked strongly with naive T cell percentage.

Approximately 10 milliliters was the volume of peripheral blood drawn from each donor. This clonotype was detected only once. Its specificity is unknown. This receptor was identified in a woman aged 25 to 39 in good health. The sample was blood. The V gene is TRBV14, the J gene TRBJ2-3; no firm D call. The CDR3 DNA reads TGTGCCAGCAGCCAAGCACGAAAAGGCACAGATACGCAGTATTTT. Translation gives CASSQARKGTDTQYF.